This T cell receptor beta chain derives from a study of blood T cell repertoires in COVID-19. The wider study: From T cells, B-cell-depleted T cells, or PBMCs came the material, which was cDNA or gDNA.

After removal of 1 base from V and 1 base from J, the junction contained 3 bases not matched to a gene. Germline CDR1 reads LGHNA; CDR2 reads YNFKEQ. This CDR3 has 16 residues. Using immunoSEQ multiplex PCR, the repertoire was profiled, and TCRdb retains in-frame clones only, with some absent. Counted here are approximately 270,000 clones, nearly 90% occurring once; the ten biggest clones make up around 3%. The sequence was collected from a man younger than 30 with active or convalescent COVID-19. The V and J genes are TRBV4-2 and TRBJ2-7; 11 positions agree with TRBD2. Source material: peripheral blood. The CDR3 region is CASSQVGTSGSYEQYF. CDR3 nucleotides: TGTGCCAGCAGCCAAGTCGGGACTAGCGGTTCCTACGAGCAGTACTTC.